The sample holds one count of the clone carrying this T cell receptor (beta chain). This specimen belongs to a study of siplizumab effects on memory and regulatory T cells. V shed 6 bases and J shed 1 base, with 20 bases lying between them. The germline V gene encodes CDR1 SEHNR and CDR2 FQNEAQ (reference sequence). The CDR3 is 17 amino acids. Repertoires were generated with immunoSEQ multiplex PCR, while TCRdb's copy carries only in-frame clones and drops some. The sample has around 77,000 clones; roughly 89% are singletons. V is TRBV7-9 and J is TRBJ2-3; D assignment may be TRBD1 or TRBD2 (5 bases each). The clonotype comes from a human donor in good health. The specimen sequenced was CD8+ T cells sorted from blood. CDR3 bases: TGTGCCAGCAGACCTCAAGCAGGGCCGCGGGGCACAGATACGCAGTATTTT. This encodes CASRPQAGPRGTDTQYF. The full variable domain, completed using reference TRBV7-9 and TRBJ2-3, is DTGVSQNPRHKITKRGQNVTFRCDPISEHNRLYWYRQTLGQGPEFLTYFQNEAQLEKSRLLSDRFSAERPKGSFSTLEIQRTEQGDSAMYLCASRPQAGPRGTDTQYFGPGTRLTVL.